One sample yielded the 32 T cell receptor beta chains listed below, sequenced in a study of T cells in Graves' hyperthyroidism and ophthalmopathy. TCR beta CDR3 regions were amplified from RNA. HTBI primers drove first-round RT-PCR of the TCR CDR3. One entry per CDR3 protein, called by TCRdb with MiXCR from the multiplex PCR reads. This sample carries about 300,000 distinct CDR3 sequences, roughly a fifth of them seen once, and the ten largest clones take under 45%. Material for sequencing was blood. Receptor source: a man aged 45-60 years with Graves' ophthalmopathy.

This clonotype was counted a few times. The V and J genes are TRBV13 and TRBJ2-7; 8 positions match TRBD2. Germline V gives CDR1 PRHDT, CDR2 FYEKMQ (reference sequence). V was clipped by 4 bases and J by 5 bases; unmatched bases: 10. CDR3 size: 15 residues. The CDR3 protein is CASSSPGLDINEQYF. In DNA form, the CDR3 reads TGTGCCAGCAGCTCGCCGGGACTAGATATTAACGAGCAGTACTTC.

This clonotype was seen only a few times. The CDR3 loop is CASSFKGSPLHF. The CDR3 DNA reads as TGTGCCAGCAGTTTTAAGGGCTCACCCCTCCACTTT. This chain joins TRBV28 and TRBJ1-6; no reliable D call. The length of the CDR3 is 12 residues. V shed 3 bases and J shed 10 bases, with 7 bases lying between them. Germline CDR1 and CDR2: MDHEN and SYDVKM.

This clonotype has ten or more counts. One end of the junction is discordant with germline, which a read error may explain. The V and J genes are TRBV30 and TRBJ1-1, with a possible D match to TRBD1 (6 bases). Germline V CDR1 and CDR2: GTSNPN, SVGIG (reference sequence). This CDR3 spans 14 amino acids. The CDR3 sequence is CAWNAGALNTEAFF. CDR3 nucleotides: TGTGCCTGGAACGCAGGGGCCTTGAATACTGAAGCTTTCTTT.

The table lists this clonotype with a few counts. The genes are TRBV30 and TRBJ2-5; D gene unclear. Germline CDR1 reads GTSNPN; CDR2 reads SVGIG (reference sequence). The V and J ends lost 0 bases and 2 bases respectively, with 7 bases between them. CDR3 size: 13 residues. The CDR3 region is CAWSVVIQETQYF. DNA for the CDR3: TGTGCCTGGAGTGTAGTCATTCAAGAGACCCAGTACTTC.

The chain is built from TRBV27 and TRBJ2-3, with 9 bases matching TRBD1. The CDR3 covers 14 residues. Trimming cost V 6 bases and J 1 base; bases outside gene matches: 2. CDR1 MNHEY and CDR2 SMNVEV come from the germline V gene (reference sequence). This CDR3 reads CASRRDRGTDTQYF. CDR3 sequence (DNA): TGTGCCAGCAGGAGGGACAGGGGCACAGATACGCAGTATTTT.

The chain has TRBV11-2 and TRBJ1-2, with no clear D. CDR1 SGHAT and CDR2 FQNNGV come from the germline V gene. Trimming left V 3 bases short and J 4 bases short, with 21 bases between. CDR3 length: 17 amino acids. CDR3 DNA: TGTGCCAGCAGCTTCACATTCCCGGAGGACTCCATCTATGGCTACACCTTC. Its protein is CASSFTFPEDSIYGYTF.

The sample holds a few counts of this clonotype. The chain couples TRBV24-1 to TRBJ1-2, with a possible D match to TRBD1 (5 bases). The CDR3 spans 13 residues. Germline-derived CDR1 and CDR2 are KGHDR and SFDVKD. The V and J ends lost 6 bases and 3 bases respectively, with 10 bases between them. Here the CDR3 reads CATSPGRHYGYTF. The CDR3 DNA reads TGTGCCACCAGTCCGGGACGGCACTATGGCTACACCTTC.

This clonotype was seen a few times. The V and J genes are TRBV28 and TRBJ2-1; 13 nucleotides align to TRBD2. CDR1 is MDHEN, CDR2 SYDVKM, per germline. Germline trimming cut 4 bases from V and 6 bases from J; bases unmatched to any gene: 9. CDR3 size: 17 residues. The CDR3 reads CASSSPPGTSGINEQFF. The CDR3 DNA reads as TGTGCCAGCAGTTCCCCACCCGGGACTAGCGGGATCAATGAGCAGTTCTTC. Using reference TRBV28 and TRBJ2-1 for the parts outside the CDR3, the full variable domain is DVKVTQSSRYLVKRTGEKVFLECVQDMDHENMFWYRQDPGLGLRLIYFSYDVKMKEKGDIPEGYSVSREKKERFSLILESASTNQTSMYLCASSSPPGTSGINEQFFGPGTRLTVL.

The V call is TRBV6-1, the J call TRBJ2-7, with 11 bases lining up with TRBD1. V dropped 3 bases and J dropped 5; count of bases not matched to a gene: 6. This CDR3 contains 15 residues. The germline V gene encodes CDR1 MNHNS and CDR2 SASEGT. As DNA, the CDR3 is TGTGCCAGCAGTGACTGGGGACAGGGGGTTCACGAGCAGTACTTC. Translated, it gives CASSDWGQGVHEQYF.

This clonotype was detected many times. The rearrangement joins TRBV20-1 to TRBJ2-7, with 9 bases that match TRBD1. The V and J ends lost 2 bases and 1 base, in that order; junction bases with no gene match: 9. Germline V lookup: CDR1 DFQATT, CDR2 SNEGSKA (reference sequence). This CDR3 region has 16 residues. As DNA, the CDR3 is TGCAGTGCTAGAAACCCAACAGGGGGCGCATCCTACGAGCAGTACTTC. This encodes CSARNPTGGASYEQYF.

This clonotype has ten or more counts. The CDR3 here is CASSVTANTEAFF. CDR3 DNA sequence: TGTGCCAGCAGTGTTACGGCAAACACTGAAGCTTTCTTT. J is TRBJ1-1 and V is TRBV2; D gene uncertain. Between the trimmed V and J ends, which lost 4 bases and 2 bases, there was a span of 8 bases. The germline V gene has CDR1 SNHLY and CDR2 FYNNEI. The CDR3 is 13 amino acids.

This clonotype was counted only a few times. J is TRBJ1-5 and V is TRBV12-3 or TRBV12-4; the D gene is possibly TRBD1 (5 bases). V lost 1 base to trimming and J lost 0 bases, with 13 bases between them. The CDR3 is 17 residues long. The DNA of the CDR3 is TGTGCCAGCAGTTTAGGCATGGGGGTAAATAGCAATCAGCCCCAGCATTTT. It specifies CASSLGMGVNSNQPQHF.

V usage is TRBV6-1 and J usage is TRBJ1-5; D remains ambiguous. V was shortened by 3 bases and J by 5 bases, with 8 bases between the two germline ends. The CDR3 is 13 residues long. The V gene's germline CDR1 is MNHNS and CDR2 SASEGT. This CDR3 is CASSDRPDQPQHF. CDR3 coding DNA: TGTGCCAGCAGTGACCGGCCGGATCAGCCCCAGCATTTT.

This clonotype was found many times. The chain carries TRBV20-1 and TRBJ1-2; D may be TRBD1 (5 bases). The CDR3 covers 14 residues. Trimming cost V 0 bases and J 2 bases, with 10 bases left between them. Looked up from germline, CDR1 is DFQATT and CDR2 is SNEGSKA (reference sequence). CDR3 nucleotides: TGCAGTGCTAGAGATCCCGACAGCAACTATGGCTACACCTTC. As protein: CSARDPDSNYGYTF.

This clonotype was counted many times. The chain has TRBV28 and TRBJ2-3, with 7 bases aligning to TRBD1. The V gene's germline CDR1 is MDHEN and CDR2 SYDVKM. V was pared by 4 bases and J by 4 bases, with 14 bases of the junction left unmatched. The CDR3 totals 17 residues. DNA for the CDR3: TGTGCCAGCAGTTCCGCTTCCCGACAGGGACCCGCAGATACGCAGTATTTT. The encoded protein is CASSSASRQGPADTQYF.

This clonotype was detected only a few times. V and J are TRBV11-1 and TRBJ2-1, with unresolved D. The germline V gene encodes CDR1 SGHAT and CDR2 FQDESV (reference sequence). CDR3 length: 14 amino acids. Trimming cost V 3 bases and J 7 bases, with 13 bases left between them. The CDR3, as DNA: TGTGCCAGCAGCTTGACGTGGGCGAGTAATGAGCAGTTCTTC. Its translation: CASSLTWASNEQFF.

The chain uses TRBV28 and TRBJ1-5; no clear D. The CDR3 spans 16 residues. Trimming removed 1 base at V and 2 bases at J, with 12 bases between. Germline lookup yields CDR1 MDHEN and CDR2 SYDVKM. The CDR3 is CASSLYLSRGNQPQHF. In DNA, the CDR3 is TGTGCCAGCAGTTTATACCTATCTAGGGGCAATCAGCCCCAGCATTTT.

This clonotype appeared many times. The V call is TRBV20-1, the J call TRBJ2-5; 10 bases are a match to TRBD2. Losses at the gene ends were 6 bases for V and 1 base for J; bases not matched to a gene: 8. Germline CDR1 is DFQATT and CDR2 is SNEGSKA (reference sequence). The CDR3 covers 15 residues. The CDR3 coding sequence is TGCAGTGCGTCACTAGCGGGGCGGTCCCAAGAGACCCAGTACTTC. The encoded protein is CSASLAGRSQETQYF.

Many counts were recorded for this clonotype. The chain uses TRBV2 and TRBJ2-7; 9 bases are a match to TRBD2. Trimming removed 5 bases from V and 2 bases from J; junction bases left unmatched: 4. The CDR3 is 14 residues long. Germline V gene lookup returns CDR1 SNHLY and CDR2 FYNNEI. CDR3 DNA: TGTGCCAGCAGTTTAGCGGGAGTCGCCTACGAGCAGTACTTC. Translation: CASSLAGVAYEQYF. The entire variable domain, with the rest obtained from reference TRBV2 and TRBJ2-7, is as follows: EPEVTQTPSHQVTQMGQEVILRCVPISNHLYFYWYRQILGQKVEFLVSFYNNEISEKSEIFDDQFSVERPDGSNFTLKIRSTKLEDSAMYFCASSLAGVAYEQYFGPGTRLTVT.

V is TRBV7-2 and J is TRBJ2-4; 9 bases agree with TRBD2. The CDR3 has 16 amino acids. With V trimmed by 2 bases and J by 8 bases, 10 bases remained unmatched. The V gene's germline CDR1 is SGHTA and CDR2 FQGNSA. The CDR3 sequence is CASSLWVAGARDIQYF. DNA for the CDR3: TGTGCCAGCAGCTTATGGGTAGCGGGGGCTCGGGACATTCAGTACTTC.

The table lists this clonotype with a few counts. The rearrangement uses TRBV24-1 and TRBJ1-2; maybe TRBD1 (5 bases). CDR1 and CDR2 (germline): KGHDR, SFDVKD. The CDR3 has 15 amino acids. V shed 1 base and J shed 7 bases, with 15 bases lying between them. The CDR3 loop is CATSDFRGPAGGYTF. CDR3 nucleotides: TGTGCCACCAGTGATTTCCGGGGACCGGCGGGTGGCTACACCTTC.

The chain is built from TRBV24-1 and TRBJ1-2, with unresolved D. Trimming left V 4 bases short and J 4 bases short, with 6 bases between. CDR3 length: 12 residues. Germline-derived CDR1 and CDR2 are KGHDR and SFDVKD. CDR3 loop: CATSEGGYGYTF. DNA for the CDR3: TGTGCCACCAGTGAGGGCGGCTATGGCTACACCTTC.

This clonotype was seen at least ten times. This chain uses TRBV2 with TRBJ1-4, with 7 bases aligning to TRBD1. V was pared by 3 bases and J by 8 bases, with 12 bases of the junction left unmatched. Per the germline V gene, CDR1 is SNHLY and CDR2 is FYNNEI. CDR3 length: 16 amino acids. The CDR3 sequence: CASSDVPGPGGEKLFF. CDR3 coding DNA: TGTGCCAGCAGTGACGTCCCCGGCCCAGGGGGGGAAAAACTGTTTTTT.

This clonotype was recorded at least ten times. This rearrangement joins TRBV7-3 to TRBJ2-6; 7 bases are shared with TRBD2. V dropped 4 bases and J dropped 3; count of bases not matched to a gene: 3. The germline gives CDR1 SGHTA, CDR2 FQGTGA. The CDR3 runs 15 residues. The CDR3: CASSSSGVGANVLTF. The CDR3 region has the DNA TGTGCCAGCAGCTCCAGCGGGGTTGGGGCCAACGTCCTGACTTTC.

This clonotype was counted a few times. The chain joins TRBV29-1 to TRBJ2-3; D possibly corresponds to TRBD1 (6 bases). Germline V CDR1 and CDR2: SQVTM, ANQGSEA. Trimming cost V 7 bases and J 2 bases, with 10 bases left between them. CDR3 length equals 12 residues. The CDR3 DNA follows: TGCAGCGCCCGGACAGACACAGATACGCAGTATTTT. As protein: CSARTDTDTQYF.

In its sample, this clonotype was seen a few times. The chain is built from TRBV29-1 and TRBJ1-2; 7 bases are a match to TRBD1. The V segment lost 3 bases and the J segment 4 bases; nucleotides outside the gene matches: 5. CDR1 and CDR2 (germline): SQVTM, ANQGSEA. This CDR3 region has 13 residues. Here the CDR3 reads CSVERGGVYGYTF. The CDR3 DNA sequence: TGCAGCGTTGAGAGAGGGGGCGTCTATGGCTACACCTTC.

This clonotype was picked up many times. The V call is TRBV11-2, the J call TRBJ2-3; D call uncertain. Germline V gives CDR1 SGHAT, CDR2 FQNNGV. The CDR3 loop spans 11 amino acids. The V gene lost 6 bases and the J gene lost 2 bases, with 3 bases spanning the gap. The CDR3 DNA reads as TGTGCCAGCAGAAACACAGATACGCAGTATTTT. Its translation is CASRNTDTQYF.

This clonotype has more than one count but fewer than ten. The genes are TRBV3-1 and TRBJ1-6, with 7 bases identical to TRBD1. This CDR3 spans 14 amino acids. Germline V lookup: CDR1 LGHDT, CDR2 YNNKEL (reference sequence). J was trimmed by 10 bases and V by 5 bases; bases with no gene match: 8. The CDR3 region has the DNA TGTGCCAGCAGCGACCGACAGGGACGCTCACCCCTCCACTTT. It is translated as CASSDRQGRSPLHF.

The chain combines TRBV13 with TRBJ2-7; 9 nucleotides agree with TRBD2. Trimming removed 0 bases from V and 3 bases from J; junction bases left unmatched: 6. The germline CDR1 and CDR2 sequences are PRHDT and FYEKMQ (reference sequence). This CDR3 is 16 amino acids long. CDR3 amino acids: CASSLGRREGLYEQYF. The CDR3, as DNA: TGTGCCAGCAGCTTAGGCAGGCGGGAGGGCCTCTACGAGCAGTACTTC. Filled out from reference TRBV13 and TRBJ2-7, the complete variable domain reads AAGVIQSPRHLIKEKRETATLKCYPIPRHDTVYWYQQGPGQDPQFLISFYEKMQSDKGSIPDRFSAQQFSDYHSELNMSSLELGDSALYFCASSLGRREGLYEQYFGPGTRLTVT.

The CDR3 region has the DNA TGTGCCAGCAGTTACGGGAGGGCTGAGACCCAGTACTTC. This sequence encodes CASSYGRAETQYF. The rearrangement uses TRBV6-2 or TRBV6-3 and TRBJ2-5, with 7 bases identical to TRBD2. With V trimmed by 2 bases and J by 5 bases, 2 bases remained unmatched. CDR1 is MNHEY, CDR2 SVGEGT, per germline. This CDR3 is 13 amino acids long.

V gene TRBV20-1 combines with J gene TRBJ2-3; TRBD2 aligns across 7 bases. After removal of 3 bases from V and 4 bases from J, the junction contained 19 bases not matched to a gene. CDR1 and CDR2 (germline): DFQATT, SNEGSKA (reference sequence). The CDR3 covers 18 residues. The CDR3 here is CSASLLALGGSQADTQYF. The CDR3 nucleotides are TGCAGTGCTAGCCTGCTAGCTTTGGGCGGGAGTCAGGCAGATACGCAGTATTTT.

This clonotype was seen at least ten times. The chain recombines TRBV20-1 with TRBJ1-1; D perhaps matches TRBD1 (6 bases). This CDR3 contains 12 residues. The V end was cut by 3 bases, the J end by 6 bases, with 11 bases between. Germline CDR1 reads DFQATT; CDR2 reads SNEGSKA (reference sequence). CDR3 coding DNA: TGCAGTGCTAGCGGACAGTTCCCTGAAGCTTTCTTT. Amino acid sequence: CSASGQFPEAFF.